The 21 T cell receptor beta chains listed next were all sequenced from one sample in a study of human T cells and chemical hapten exposure. Time point reported: patch test 1, 2 weeks after DPC sensitization. Treatment given: therapeutic diphenylcyclopropenone sensitization with weekly scalp DPC. TCRdb passed the RACE reads through MiXCR, listing each CDR3 protein once. The repertoire holds just under 350,000 distinct CDR3 sequences, with under 8% as singletons. Specimen: whole blood, collected in connection with sensitization to the hapten diphenylcyclopropenone (DPC). These receptors were obtained from a woman between 18 and 29 years old with alopecia areata. Some clones in this sample may be carry-over from other donors' samples.

This clonotype was counted many times. The V gene is TRBV6-6, the J gene TRBJ2-1; the D is unclear. Germline V gene lookup returns CDR1 MNHNY and CDR2 SVGAGI (reference sequence). This CDR3 comprises 12 residues. V lost 2 bases and J 9 bases, leaving 8 bases between the germline ends. CDR3 bases: TGTGCCAGCAGTTACCAAGCTGGTGAGCAGTTCTTC. This encodes CASSYQAGEQFF.

V is TRBV7-2 and J is TRBJ1-2; TRBD1 is a possible D gene (5 bases). The V end was cut by 4 bases, the J end by 0 bases, with 15 bases between. CDR1 SGHTA and CDR2 FQGNSA come from the germline V gene. This CDR3 comprises 16 residues. The CDR3 sequence is CASSSGTVASNYGYTF. The CDR3 DNA reads as TGTGCCAGCAGCTCCGGGACGGTTGCCTCTAACTATGGCTACACCTTC.

The chain recombines TRBV20-1 with TRBJ1-1, with D perhaps matching TRBD1 (6 bases). V dropped 1 base and J dropped 7 bases, with 16 bases sitting between them. Per germline, CDR1 DFQATT and CDR2 SNEGSKA (reference sequence). The CDR3 is made up of 14 amino acids. The CDR3 DNA reads as TGCAGTGCTAGAGTTCCAGGGGTTTATGGTGAAGCTTTCTTT. This encodes CSARVPGVYGEAFF.

This clonotype was counted many times. The rearrangement joins TRBV7-8 to TRBJ2-5; 8 bases agree with TRBD1. Losses at the gene ends were 5 bases for V and 2 bases for J; bases not matched to a gene: 10. The CDR3 covers 16 residues. Germline CDR1 SGHVS, CDR2 FQNEAQ. CDR3 loop: CASSRTRQGPQETQYF. CDR3 coding DNA: TGTGCCAGCAGCCGAACCCGACAGGGGCCTCAAGAGACCCAGTACTTC. The full variable domain, rest sourced from reference TRBV7-8 and TRBJ2-5, is GAGVSQSPRYKVAKRGQDVALRCDPISGHVSLFWYQQALGQGPEFLTYFQNEAQLDKSGLPSDRFFAERPEGSVSTLKIQRTQQEDSAVYLCASSRTRQGPQETQYFGPGTRLLVL.

In DNA, the CDR3 is TGTGCCAGCAGATGGGGGACAGGGGTGACCCAGTACTTC. This gives the protein CASRWGTGVTQYF. The V and J genes are TRBV28 and TRBJ2-5, with 10 bases lining up with TRBD1. The CDR3 runs to 13 residues. Germline lookup yields CDR1 MDHEN and CDR2 SYDVKM. Trimming cost V 6 bases and J 7 bases; bases outside gene matches: 5.

The CDR3 DNA is TGTGCCACCTCGGGGGAATATTACAATGAGCAGTTCTTC. It is translated as CATSGEYYNEQFF. The gene calls are TRBV6-2 or TRBV6-3 and TRBJ2-1, with D perhaps TRBD2 (6 bases). V dropped 10 bases and J dropped 4 bases, with 14 bases sitting between them. The CDR3 runs to 13 residues. Germline loops: CDR1 MNHEY, CDR2 SVGEGT.

This clonotype was detected a few times. This chain joins TRBV5-1 and TRBJ1-4; D is unclear. CDR1 and CDR2 (germline): SGHRS, YFSETQ. V gave up 0 bases and J gave up 2 bases, with 2 bases separating them. The CDR3 contains 13 residues. CDR3 sequence: CASSLDTNEKLFF. The CDR3 nucleotides are TGCGCCAGCAGCTTGGATACTAATGAAAAACTGTTTTTT.

The V and J genes are TRBV3-1 and TRBJ2-2; D not resolved. The CDR3 covers 14 residues. Trimming cost V 4 bases and J 1 base, with 7 bases left between them. Germline lookup yields CDR1 LGHDT and CDR2 YNNKEL (reference sequence). CDR3 sequence: CASSPTQNTGELFF. The CDR3 DNA sequence: TGTGCCAGCAGCCCTACTCAGAACACCGGGGAGCTGTTTTTT.

A few counts support this clonotype. The genes are TRBV5-1 and TRBJ2-5, with 12 nucleotides matching TRBD1. The CDR3 has 15 residues. V lost 4 bases to trimming and J lost 6 bases; unmatched junction nucleotides: 7. Germline V gives CDR1 SGHRS, CDR2 YFSETQ. The CDR3 reads CASSPGTGGPKTQYF. Written as DNA, the CDR3 is TGCGCCAGCAGCCCCGGGACAGGGGGCCCAAAGACCCAGTACTTC.

There are many counts of this clonotype. V usage is TRBV29-1 and J usage is TRBJ1-2, with D perhaps TRBD1 (5 bases). This CDR3 has 13 residues. V was clipped by 3 bases and J by 4 bases, with 12 bases between them. CDR1 and CDR2 from the germline V gene are SQVTM and ANQGSEA. The CDR3 sequence: CSVDVQGPYGYTF. The CDR3 DNA reads TGCAGCGTTGATGTTCAGGGTCCCTATGGCTACACCTTC.

This chain uses TRBV28 with TRBJ1-5; unclear D gene. The J call may be faulty, since TRBJ2-3 better matches the DNA end. The CDR3 runs to 15 residues. The V gene's germline CDR1 is MDHEN and CDR2 SYDVKM. For the CDR3, the DNA is TGTGCCAGCAGTTTAGGCCAGAGAGGTAATCAGCCCCAGTATTTT. Residues: CASSLGQRGNQPQYF.

This clonotype was seen ten or more times. The chain uses TRBV10-3 and TRBJ2-1, with D hard to call. In germline, CDR1 is ENHRY, CDR2 SYGVKD. The V end was cut by 10 bases, the J end by 0 bases, with 13 bases between. This CDR3 has 14 amino acids. In nucleotides, the CDR3 is TGTGCCACGCTTATGGGGTCCTCCTACAATGAGCAGTTCTTC. The encoded protein is CATLMGSSYNEQFF.

The gene calls are TRBV9 and TRBJ2-3, with 8 bases identical to TRBD1. The CDR3 is made up of 17 amino acids. With 3 bases clipped from V and 2 bases from J, the junction kept 11 bases outside the gene matches. Germline V CDR1 and CDR2: SGDLS, YYNGEE. The CDR3: CASSARQGAQLTDTQYF. The CDR3 DNA follows: TGTGCCAGCAGCGCTAGGCAGGGGGCCCAGCTCACAGATACGCAGTATTTT.

This clonotype was detected only a few times. The chain uses TRBV21-1 and TRBJ2-2; the tabulated D call, TRBD2, remains unverified against the DNA. TRBV21-1 is deemed a pseudogene. The CDR3 contains 17 residues. The CDR3 nucleotides are TGTGCCAGCAGCAAAGGATGGAGGACTAGTGACACCGGGGAGCTGTTTTTT. Protein product: CASSKGWRTSDTGELFF.

In this sample, this clonotype turned up a few times. The rearrangement uses TRBV20-1 and TRBJ1-2; 7 bases map to TRBD1. The V gene's germline CDR1 is DFQATT and CDR2 SNEGSKA (reference sequence). Germline trimming cut 6 bases from V and 4 bases from J; bases unmatched to any gene: 14. The CDR3 length is 15 residues. The CDR3 DNA reads TGCAGTGCCCCTTTTCCCGGGACAGCGTTCTATGGCTACACCTTC. It is translated as CSAPFPGTAFYGYTF.

Many counts were recorded for this clonotype. J is TRBJ2-6 and V is TRBV20-1; maybe TRBD1 (5 bases). Germline CDR1 reads DFQATT; CDR2 reads SNEGSKA (reference sequence). CDR3 length equals 15 residues. The V gene lost 1 base and the J gene lost 4 bases, with 11 bases spanning the gap. The chain's CDR3 is CSARVAGSGANVLTF. As DNA, the CDR3 is TGCAGTGCTAGAGTCGCAGGGTCCGGGGCCAACGTCCTGACTTTC.

The rearrangement uses TRBV6-1 and TRBJ1-4, with 8 positions matching TRBD1. The CDR3 is 15 amino acids. Germline values: CDR1 MNHNS, CDR2 SASEGT. The V segment lost 2 bases and the J segment 5 bases; nucleotides outside the gene matches: 4. The CDR3 coding sequence is TGTGCCAGCAGTGAACGGGACAGGAAAAATGAAAAACTGTTTTTT. Translation gives CASSERDRKNEKLFF.

This clonotype was recorded many times. V gene TRBV5-4 combines with J gene TRBJ2-5; D call uncertain. CDR3 size: 16 residues. V gave up 2 bases and J gave up 0 bases, with 14 bases separating them. CDR1 and CDR2 (germline): SGHNT, YYREEE (reference sequence). CDR3 residues: CASSLGNPRHQETQYF. In nucleotides, the CDR3 is TGTGCCAGCAGCTTAGGTAACCCGAGGCACCAAGAGACCCAGTACTTC.

This clonotype was found a few times. V and J are TRBV11-1 and TRBJ1-1; no clear D gene. The CDR3 runs to 13 residues. In germline, CDR1 is SGHAT, CDR2 FQDESV (reference sequence). The V end was cut by 2 bases, the J end by 9 bases, with 13 bases between. The CDR3 reads CASSLTRLNQAFF. DNA of the CDR3: TGTGCCAGCAGCTTAACGAGGCTTAATCAAGCTTTCTTT.

The rearrangement joins TRBV29-1 to TRBJ1-2, with a tentative D call TRBD1 (5 bases). V was pared by 3 bases and J by 1 base, with 9 bases between. The germline CDR1 and CDR2 sequences are SQVTM and ANQGSEA. This CDR3 has 13 amino acids. CDR3: CSVDQGRNYGYTF. The DNA of the CDR3 is TGCAGCGTTGACCAGGGCCGTAACTATGGCTACACCTTC.

The chain recombines TRBV20-1 with TRBJ2-3, with D unresolved. Trimming shortened V by 0 bases and J by 4 bases, and 11 bases separated the two germline ends. The CDR3 is made up of 14 amino acids. Germline lookup yields CDR1 DFQATT and CDR2 SNEGSKA (reference sequence). CDR3 sequence (DNA): TGCAGTGCTAGAGACAGGTTGGGCCCAGATACGCAGTATTTT. It yields the protein CSARDRLGPDTQYF.